Reported below is one TCR beta chain. Antigen: not known. An end of the junction does not agree with germline; a read error may underlie this. The data belong to a study of glioma-infiltrating T cells. Broader study findings: Non-neoplastic patients had below-expected tissue-blood divergence, while all gliomas exceeded expectation.

The CDR3 length is 16 residues. Germline CDR1 is MNHNY and CDR2 is SVGAGI (reference sequence). The iRepertoire nested amplicon-rescue multiplex PCR amplified TCR alpha and beta CDR3s from RNA. Using its own MiXCR run on the multiplex PCR reads, TCRdb lists one record per CDR3 protein. The data show approximately 130,000 distinct CDR3 sequences, about 25% seen once. This chain links TRBV6-6 with TRBJ2-3; 7 bases line up with TRBD2. This TCR derives from a human donor with low-grade glioma or glioblastoma, undergoing nonglioma brain surgery, or in good health (not recorded which). Sequencing input: glioma tissue, nonneoplastic brain tissue, or PBMCs (not recorded which). The chain's CDR3 is CASSYVGRRSTDTKYF. DNA for the CDR3: TGTGCCAGCAGTTACGTCGGGAGGCGAAGCACAGATACGAAGTATTTT.